Listed here are 20 T cell receptor beta chains from one sample, sequenced in a study of human T cells and chemical hapten exposure. Time point in this sample: patch test 1, 2 weeks after DPC sensitization. Indicated treatment: therapeutic diphenylcyclopropenone sensitization with weekly scalp DPC. The authors extracted total RNA from unfractionated whole blood. TCRdb reprocessed the RACE reads with MiXCR, giving one entry per CDR3 protein. The data show under 60,000 distinct CDR3 sequences, 8% to 13% seen once. Sequenced here: whole blood, sampled in connection with sensitization to the hapten diphenylcyclopropenone (DPC). These receptor sequences come from a woman aged 35 to 49 with alopecia areata. Some clones in this sample may be carry-over from other donors' samples.

There are many counts of this clonotype. J is TRBJ2-5 and V is TRBV5-1, with TRBD2 matching 8 bases. The length of the CDR3 is 16 residues. Losses at the gene ends were 2 bases for V and 1 base for J; bases not matched to a gene: 7. Germline CDR1 SGHRS, CDR2 YFSETQ. CDR3 in amino acids: CASSFSGDPSQETQYF. For the CDR3, the DNA is TGCGCCAGCAGCTTTAGCGGGGATCCCAGCCAAGAGACCCAGTACTTC.

This sequence joins TRBV25-1 and TRBJ1-1, with no clear D. Germline V gene lookup returns CDR1 MGHDK and CDR2 SYGVNS. The CDR3 is 13 residues long. The CDR3 here is CAASSLMNTEAFF. In nucleotides, the CDR3 is TGTGCTGCGTCCTCCCTCATGAACACTGAAGCTTTCTTT.

In this sample, this clonotype turned up many times. This rearrangement joins TRBV11-2 to TRBJ1-1; the D is unclear. The CDR3 is 14 residues long. V shed 6 bases and J shed 0 bases, with 11 bases lying between them. Germline V lookup: CDR1 SGHAT, CDR2 FQNNGV. CDR3 DNA sequence: TGTGCCAGCAGACCGTGGGCCGTGAACACTGAAGCTTTCTTT. Translating it yields CASRPWAVNTEAFF.

In the case of this clonotype: One end of the junction fails to match germline, which may point to a read error. The chain is built from TRBV11-2 and TRBJ2-7; 7 nucleotides line up with TRBD1. The CDR3 is 17 residues long. Germline CDR1 is SGHAT and CDR2 is FQNNGV. DNA for the CDR3: TGTGTCAGCAGCTTTCCAAAAGGGGGACAGAGGGACTACGAGCAGTACTTC. This gives the protein CVSSFPKGGQRDYEQYF.

CDR3 region: CASSLHYEQYF. The CDR3 coding sequence is TGTGCCAGCAGTTTACACTACGAGCAGTACTTC. The chain is built from TRBV28 and TRBJ2-7; the D is unclear. V was clipped by 2 bases and J by 3 bases, with 2 bases between them. CDR1 MDHEN and CDR2 SYDVKM come from the germline V gene. The CDR3 totals 11 residues.

This clonotype occurred a few times. The CDR3 DNA follows: TGCAGTGCTTTCGGACTAGGCAAGCCCACAGATACGCAGTATTTT. Translating it yields CSAFGLGKPTDTQYF. This sequence joins TRBV20-1 and TRBJ2-3, with 7 bases fitting TRBD2. V gave up 5 bases and J gave up 2 bases; unmatched junction bases: 10. Germline-derived CDR1 and CDR2 are DFQATT and SNEGSKA (reference sequence). CDR3 length: 15 amino acids.

Ten or more counts support this clonotype. This chain joins TRBV10-1 and TRBJ1-1, with TRBD1 matching over 9 bases. Germline-derived CDR1 and CDR2 are WNHNN and SYGVQD (reference sequence). This CDR3 comprises 14 residues. Trimming removed 6 bases from V and 4 bases from J; junction bases left unmatched: 6. CDR3 in amino acids: CASSPGQGTTEAFF. CDR3 nucleotides: TGCGCCAGCAGCCCAGGACAGGGGACCACTGAAGCTTTCTTT.

This clonotype was seen many times. The chain employs TRBV6-1 and TRBJ1-4, with 7 positions matching TRBD1. Germline-derived CDR1 and CDR2 are MNHNS and SASEGT. With 1 base clipped from V and 7 bases from J, the junction kept 12 bases outside the gene matches. There are 17 residues in the CDR3. In DNA, the CDR3 is TGTGCCAGCAGTGAAGGACAAGGTAGCAGGGGGAGTGAAAAACTGTTTTTT. Protein: CASSEGQGSRGSEKLFF.

This clonotype occurred many times. This sequence joins TRBV18 and TRBJ1-5; D gene uncertain. CDR1 and CDR2 (germline): KGHSH, LQKENI. The length of the CDR3 is 13 residues. Trimming removed 2 bases from V and 7 bases from J, with 9 bases in between. The CDR3 sequence is CASSPGQEQPQHF. DNA of the CDR3: TGTGCCAGCTCACCAGGCCAGGAACAGCCCCAGCATTTT.

The V call is TRBV28, the J call TRBJ2-1, with TRBD2 identical over 8 bases. This CDR3 spans 14 amino acids. V dropped 6 bases and J dropped 3; count of bases not matched to a gene: 4. Germline-derived CDR1 and CDR2 are MDHEN and SYDVKM. CDR3 residues: CASSELADYNEQFF. CDR3 in DNA: TGTGCCAGCAGCGAACTAGCGGACTACAATGAGCAGTTCTTC.

This chain joins TRBV10-3 and TRBJ2-3; 10 positions agree with TRBD2. V shed 4 bases, J shed 6 bases, and the junction held 7 bases outside the gene matches. The CDR3 spans 15 residues. The germline CDR1 and CDR2 sequences are ENHRY and SYGVKD. CDR3 bases: TGTGCCATCAGTGGAACTAGCGGGGTCGGGGATACGCAGTATTTT. Protein: CAISGTSGVGDTQYF.

At least ten counts were recorded for this clonotype. The chain combines TRBV20-1 with TRBJ2-1; 9 nucleotides line up with TRBD2. Losses at the gene ends were 3 bases for V and 2 bases for J; bases not matched to a gene: 2. The V gene's germline CDR1 is DFQATT and CDR2 SNEGSKA (reference sequence). The CDR3 has 14 amino acids. The CDR3 loop is CSASLAGPYNEQFF. Here the CDR3 DNA reads TGCAGTGCTAGCCTAGCGGGGCCCTACAATGAGCAGTTCTTC.

This chain links TRBV28 with TRBJ2-7; D gene ambiguous. In germline, CDR1 is MDHEN, CDR2 SYDVKM. This CDR3 has 12 residues. The V end lost 6 bases, the J end lost 4 bases, and 10 bases lay between the germline ends. The CDR3 DNA is TGTGCCAGCAGACCAAATGCTTACGAGCAGTACTTC. Encoded protein: CASRPNAYEQYF.

V is TRBV27 and J is TRBJ1-2, with no clear D. With 2 bases removed from V and 8 bases from J, the gap between germline ends came to 12 bases. Germline CDR1 and CDR2: MNHEY and SMNVEV (reference sequence). This CDR3 is 13 amino acids long. CDR3 residues: CASSLDNSGGYTF. The DNA for the CDR3 is TGTGCCAGCAGTTTAGACAACAGTGGCGGCTACACCTTC.

There are a few counts of this clonotype. The chain is built from TRBV3-1 and TRBJ2-4; D is undetermined. V was cut by 3 bases and J by 8 bases, with 8 bases left in between. Germline loops: CDR1 LGHDT, CDR2 YNNKEL (reference sequence). This CDR3 contains 12 residues. The CDR3 protein is CASSQGLDIQYF. CDR3 in DNA: TGTGCCAGCAGCCAGGGGTTGGACATTCAGTACTTC. Together with reference TRBV3-1 and TRBJ2-4, the CDR3 gives the full variable domain: DTAVSQTPKYLVTQMGNDKSIKCEQNLGHDTMYWYKQDSKKFLKIMFSYNNKELIINETVPNRFSPKSPDKAHLNLHINSLELGDSAVYFCASSQGLDIQYFGAGTRLSVL.

This clonotype has ten or more counts. The chain has TRBV24-1 and TRBJ2-4; D is unresolved. Germline V gene sequence: CDR1 KGHDR, CDR2 SFDVKD. The V and J ends lost 4 bases and 9 bases respectively, with 12 bases between them. CDR3 length: 13 residues. The CDR3 nucleotides read TGTGCCACCAGTGACCCCGTGGTCGGCATTCAGTACTTC. Its protein product is CATSDPVVGIQYF.

The table lists this clonotype with many counts. The chain links TRBV3-1 to TRBJ1-5, with D hard to call. Trimming cost V 0 bases and J 3 bases, with 9 bases left between them. This CDR3 is built from 15 residues. CDR1 is LGHDT and CDR2 is YNNKEL in the germline V gene (reference sequence). CDR3 in amino acids: CASSQDIWDNQPQHF. The CDR3 DNA reads as TGTGCCAGCAGCCAAGATATCTGGGACAATCAGCCCCAGCATTTT.

This chain links TRBV5-1 with TRBJ2-5; D is perhaps TRBD1 (6 bases). This CDR3 is 14 amino acids long. Per the germline V gene, CDR1 is SGHRS and CDR2 is YFSETQ. V shed 4 bases and J shed 2 bases, with 12 bases lying between them. The CDR3, as DNA: TGCGCCAGCAGCCTGGTGGGACAACAAGAGACCCAGTACTTC. Residues: CASSLVGQQETQYF.

At least ten counts were recorded for this clonotype. The V call is TRBV7-2, the J call TRBJ1-1; D remains unclear. Germline V gene sequence: CDR1 SGHTA, CDR2 FQGNSA. Trimming stripped 2 bases from V and 1 base from J, with 11 bases between. The CDR3 runs 15 residues. The CDR3 DNA reads TGTGCCAGCAGCTTAACCAGACAAACGAACACTGAAGCTTTCTTT. It codes for CASSLTRQTNTEAFF.

This clonotype was observed many times. The V call is TRBV5-1, the J call TRBJ2-3; no clear D. The germline V gene has CDR1 SGHRS and CDR2 YFSETQ. Trimming stripped 5 bases from V and 0 bases from J, with 10 bases between. The CDR3 runs to 14 residues. The DNA of the CDR3 is TGCGCCAGCAGGACCTCGTTGAGCACAGATACGCAGTATTTT. Translation: CASRTSLSTDTQYF.